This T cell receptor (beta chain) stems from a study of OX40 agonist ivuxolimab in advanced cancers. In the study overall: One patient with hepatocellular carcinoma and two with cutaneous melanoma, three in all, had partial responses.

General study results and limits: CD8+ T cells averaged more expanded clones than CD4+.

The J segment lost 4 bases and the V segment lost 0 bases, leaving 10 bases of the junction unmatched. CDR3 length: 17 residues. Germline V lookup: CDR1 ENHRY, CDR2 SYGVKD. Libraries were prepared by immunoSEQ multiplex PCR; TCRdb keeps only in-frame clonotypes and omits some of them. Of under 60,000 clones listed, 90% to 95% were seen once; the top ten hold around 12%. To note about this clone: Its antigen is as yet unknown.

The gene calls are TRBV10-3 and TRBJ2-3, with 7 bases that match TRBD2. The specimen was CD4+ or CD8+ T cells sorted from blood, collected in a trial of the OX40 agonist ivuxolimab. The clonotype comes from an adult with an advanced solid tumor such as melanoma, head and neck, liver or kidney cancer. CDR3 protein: CAISESTGGSGADTQYF. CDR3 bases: TGTGCCATCAGTGAGTCGACTGGAGGGAGCGGGGCAGATACGCAGTATTTT.